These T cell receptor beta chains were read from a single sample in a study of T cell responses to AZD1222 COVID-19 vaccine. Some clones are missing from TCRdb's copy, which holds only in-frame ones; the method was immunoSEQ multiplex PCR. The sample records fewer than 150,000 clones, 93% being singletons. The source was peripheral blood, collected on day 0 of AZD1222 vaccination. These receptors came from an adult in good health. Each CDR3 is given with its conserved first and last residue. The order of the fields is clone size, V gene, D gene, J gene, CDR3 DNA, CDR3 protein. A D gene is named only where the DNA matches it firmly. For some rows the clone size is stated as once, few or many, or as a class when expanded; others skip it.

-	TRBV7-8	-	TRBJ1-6	TGTGCCAGCAGCTTGGGCGGGGACCGCTTTAGCTCCTATAATTCACCCCTCCACTTT	CASSLGGDRFSSYNSPLHF
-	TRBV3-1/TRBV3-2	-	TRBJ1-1	TGTGCCAGCAGCCGGGGGAACCTAGGAGCTTTCTTT	CASSRGNLGAFF
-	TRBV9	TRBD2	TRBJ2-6	TGTGCCAGCACCCCTGGACTAGCGGGGACTGGGGCCAACGTCCTGACTTTC	CASTPGLAGTGANVLTF
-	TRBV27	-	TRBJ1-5	TGTGCCAGCATACGCCCGGGACCACGAGCTCAGCCCCAGCATTTT	CASIRPGPRAQPQHF
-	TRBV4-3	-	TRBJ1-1	TGCGCCAGCAGCCAAGATTTGGGGGCCACTGAAGCTTTCTTT	CASSQDLGATEAFF
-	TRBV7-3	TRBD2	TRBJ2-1	TGTGCCAGCAGCTCCGGACTAGCGGGAGATGTAGGTGAGCAGTTCTTC	CASSSGLAGDVGEQFF
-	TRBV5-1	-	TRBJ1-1	TGCGCCAGCAGCTTGGTAGCGGGGGGGACTGAAGCTTTCTTT	CASSLVAGGTEAFF
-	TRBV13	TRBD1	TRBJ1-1	TGTGCCAGCAGCTTAGACCCCGGACAGGGAATGAACACTGAAGCTTTCTTT	CASSLDPGQGMNTEAFF
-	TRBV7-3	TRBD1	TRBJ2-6	TGTGCCAGCAGCCGAAGGGGGACAGGGGATTTCACTTCTGGGGCCAACGTCCTGACTTTC	CASSRRGTGDFTSGANVLTF
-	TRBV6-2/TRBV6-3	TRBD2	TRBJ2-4	TGTGCCAGCAGTTACTTAGGCGGGGGAGGCTTCCTAGCCAAAAACATTCAGTACTTC	CASSYLGGGGFLAKNIQYF
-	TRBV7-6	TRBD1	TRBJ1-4	TGTGCCAGCAGCTTAGAGGCGGGACAGCTGGATGAAAAACTGTTTTTT	CASSLEAGQLDEKLFF
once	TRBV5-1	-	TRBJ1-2	TGCGCCAGCAGCTTAGACGGGGACTATGGCTACACCTTC	CASSLDGDYGYTF
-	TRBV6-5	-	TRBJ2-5	TGTGCCGCATACGAAATGGGTAGGCTGAAAGAGACCCAGTACTTC	CAAYEMGRLKETQYF
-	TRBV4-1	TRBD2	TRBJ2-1	TGCGCCAGCAGCCATCTAGCGGGAGTTCGTAATGAGCAGTTCTTC	CASSHLAGVRNEQFF
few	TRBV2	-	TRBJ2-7	TGTGCCAGCAGCCCTACCCAGGGCCGGCGGGGGCAGTACTTC	CASSPTQGRRGQYF
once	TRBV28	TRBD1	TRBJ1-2	TGTGCCAGCAGTATCCCACAGGGGGGTGGCTACACCTTC	CASSIPQGGGYTF
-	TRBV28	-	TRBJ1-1	TGTGCCAGCAGTTTCCAGAGAACGGTTGAAGCTTTCTTT	CASSFQRTVEAFF
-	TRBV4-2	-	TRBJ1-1	TGTGCCAGCAGCCAAGATTTGGGGACACCTATGAACACTGAAGCTTTCTTT	CASSQDLGTPMNTEAFF
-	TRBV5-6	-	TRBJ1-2	TGTGCCAGCAGCTTGGGGCCAACGAATGTGGACTATGGCTACACCTTC	CASSLGPTNVDYGYTF
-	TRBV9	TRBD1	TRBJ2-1	TGTGCCAGCAGCGTAGCGGGACAGCACAATGAGCAGTTCTTC	CASSVAGQHNEQFF
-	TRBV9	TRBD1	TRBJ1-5	TGTGCCAGCAGCGAGGGACAGGGAGATCAGCCCCAGCATTTT	CASSEGQGDQPQHF
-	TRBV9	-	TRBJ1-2	TGTGCCAGCAGCGTAGCACAGGGTGTTGGCTACACCTTC	CASSVAQGVGYTF
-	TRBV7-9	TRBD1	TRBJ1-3	TGTGCCAGCAGCCGGGGACAGGGGGCTTCTGGAAACACCATATATTTT	CASSRGQGASGNTIYF
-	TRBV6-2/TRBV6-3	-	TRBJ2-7	TGTGCCAGCAGTTTCGGAGGGATCAGCTACGAGCAGTACTTC	CASSFGGISYEQYF
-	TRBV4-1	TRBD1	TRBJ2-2	TGCGCCAGCAGCCGGAGTCGGACAGGATTGACCGGGGAGCTGTTTTTT	CASSRSRTGLTGELFF
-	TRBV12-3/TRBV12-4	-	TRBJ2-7	TGTGCCAGCAGTTTAGGCGGGGCATCCGAGCAGTACTTC	CASSLGGASEQYF
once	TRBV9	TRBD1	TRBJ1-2	TGTGCCAGCAGCGTAGGTTTACAGGGGAACTATGGCTACACCTTC	CASSVGLQGNYGYTF
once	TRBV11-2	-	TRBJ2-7	TGTGCCAGCAGCTTAGAGTTGTCAGGCTACGAGCAGTACTTC	CASSLELSGYEQYF
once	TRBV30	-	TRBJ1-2	TGTGCCTGGAGTGTAACAGGGAAAGGCTACACCTTC	CAWSVTGKGYTF
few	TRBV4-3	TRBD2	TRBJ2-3	TGCGCCAGCAGCCAAGAGCTCGCGGGAGCAACAGATACGCAGTATTTT	CASSQELAGATDTQYF
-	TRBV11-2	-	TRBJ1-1	TGTGCCAGCAGCTCCCAGGGTTTTCTAGACACTGAAGCTTTCTTT	CASSSQGFLDTEAFF
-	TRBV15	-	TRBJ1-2	TGTGCCACCAGCAGAGTCACTGGGGTTTCGAACTATGGCTACACCTTC	CATSRVTGVSNYGYTF
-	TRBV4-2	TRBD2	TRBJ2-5	TGTGCCAGCAGCCAAGATTCTAGCGGGGGAGGGGAGACCCAGTACTTC	CASSQDSSGGGETQYF
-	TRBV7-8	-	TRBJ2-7	TGTGCCAGCAAACTCGGGGGCCTTACCTACGAGCAGTACTTC	CASKLGGLTYEQYF
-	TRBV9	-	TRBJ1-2	TGTGCCAGCAGCGTAGATGGCGCCAACCATTACTATGGCTACACCTTC	CASSVDGANHYYGYTF
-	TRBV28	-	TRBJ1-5	TGTGCCAGCAGGCAGGGGAATCAGCCCCAGCATTTT	CASRQGNQPQHF
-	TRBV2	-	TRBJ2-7	TGTGCCAGCAGTGAGTACCGGGAGCAGTACTTC	CASSEYREQYF
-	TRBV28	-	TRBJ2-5	TGTGCCAGCAGTCCCATGAGGGAAGAGACCCAGTACTTC	CASSPMREETQYF
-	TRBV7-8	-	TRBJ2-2	TGTGCCAGCAGCTCCGTAGCGGAGACGAACACCGGGGAGCTGTTTTTT	CASSSVAETNTGELFF
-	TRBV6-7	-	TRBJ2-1	TGTGCCAGCAGTGGAAACCGGAGTCCCTACAATGAGCAGTTCTTC	CASSGNRSPYNEQFF
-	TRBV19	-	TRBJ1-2	TGTGCCAGTAGTATAGATCTGGAGGGGACCTATGGCTACACCTTC	CASSIDLEGTYGYTF
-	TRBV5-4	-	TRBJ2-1	TGTGCCAGCAGCTCCGGGACGGGCTACAATGAGCAGTTCTTC	CASSSGTGYNEQFF
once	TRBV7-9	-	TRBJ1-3	TGTGCCAGCAGCTTGGGGGTGAGAAACACCATATATTTT	CASSLGVRNTIYF
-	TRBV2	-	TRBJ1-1	TGTGCCAGCAGTATTACGCCCCAGGGGTTGAACACTGAAGCTTTCTTT	CASSITPQGLNTEAFF
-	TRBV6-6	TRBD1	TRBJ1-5	TGTGCCAGCAGTCCTTCGGGACAGGGGGTAACTAATCAGCCCCAGCATTTT	CASSPSGQGVTNQPQHF
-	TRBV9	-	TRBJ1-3	TGTGCCAGCAGAGGATCAGGGAACACCATATATTTT	CASRGSGNTIYF